This TCR beta chain emerged from a study of T cells in Graves' hyperthyroidism and ophthalmopathy. There were TCR beta CDR3 regions amplified from RNA transcripts. A set of HTBI primers served as the primers for a first-round RT-PCR of the TCR CDR3. TCRdb recomputed calls from the multiplex PCR reads with MiXCR, one row per CDR3 protein. This repertoire shows 530,000 or so distinct CDR3 sequences, 24% found once; its top ten account for approximately 11%. The V and J ends lost 1 base and 3 bases, in that order; junction bases with no gene match: 1. The germline V gene encodes CDR1 MGHDK and CDR2 SYGVNS. CDR3 length: 15 residues. This clonotype has just a few counts. Its antigen is unidentified. Clinical symptoms, serum thyroxine, TRAb, thyroid ultrasound and orbital computed tomography established diagnosis. Findings and caveats of the study: Ophthalmopathy cases were set apart from stable hyperthyroidism by a 13 V-J model.

The rearrangement joins TRBV25-1 to TRBJ2-2, with TRBD1 identical over 8 bases. This sequence was found in a woman in her twenties or thirties with Graves' ophthalmopathy. Specimen: blood. CDR3 protein: CASSESDRDTGELFF. DNA of the CDR3: TGTGCCAGCAGTGAATCGGACAGGGACACCGGGGAGCTGTTTTTT.